The present TCR beta chain was sequenced within a study of response to subunit inactivated influenza vaccine. Details on this clonotype: The target antigen is unknown.

Germline V lookup: CDR1 SGHDT, CDR2 YYEEEE. V was pared by 3 bases and J by 1 base, with 13 bases between. The CDR3 has 15 residues. Study-level results: The authors offered the suggestion that each seasonal influenza vaccination recruits few new T cells.

TCRdb re-derived calls from the RT-PCR reads in MiXCR, one entry per CDR3 protein. This sample has hundreds of thousands of distinct CDR3 sequences, with 12% found just once. The source of this sequence is a man aged 45 to 65 who received an inactivated influenza vaccine. Sequenced material: PBMCs from blood, taken on the day of vaccination. The chain uses TRBV5-6 and TRBJ1-1; tentatively, D is TRBD1 (6 bases). This chain's CDR3 is CASSWRGATNTEAFF. The DNA of the CDR3 is TGTGCCAGCAGCTGGCGGGGGGCTACGAACACTGAAGCTTTCTTT. The complete variable domain, with remaining parts taken from reference TRBV5-6 and TRBJ1-1, reads DAGVTQSPTHLIKTRGQQVTLRCSPKSGHDTVSWYQQALGQGPQFIFQYYEEEERQRGNFPDRFSGHQFPNYSSELNVNALLLGDSALYLCASSWRGATNTEAFFGQGTRLTVV.